The 17 T cell receptor beta chains in this list originate from one sample, sequenced in a study of CD4+ T cells in melanoma. Measured with immunoSEQ multiplex PCR; TCRdb has only the in-frame clones, and not every one. The table includes more than 110,000 clones, about 90% detected once. The source of these receptors is a human donor with melanoma.

This clone was picked up one time. The CDR3 loop reads CASSVEGASNQPQHF. The DNA for the CDR3 is TGTGCCAGCAGTGTGGAGGGGGCCAGCAATCAGCCCCAGCATTTT. The chain recombines TRBV2 with TRBJ1-5; the match to TRBD1 covers 7 bases. CDR3 length: 15 residues. CDR1 is SNHLY, CDR2 FYNNEI, per germline. The J segment lost 1 base and the V segment lost 4 bases, leaving 4 bases of the junction unmatched. Together with reference TRBV2 and TRBJ1-5, the CDR3 gives the full variable domain: EPEVTQTPSHQVTQMGQEVILRCVPISNHLYFYWYRQILGQKVEFLVSFYNNEISEKSEIFDDQFSVERPDGSNFTLKIRSTKLEDSAMYFCASSVEGASNQPQHFGDGTRLSIL.

The chain joins TRBV5-6 to TRBJ1-4; TRBD1 matches 11 bases. This CDR3 has 16 residues. The V gene end was trimmed by 2 bases and the J gene end by 7 bases; junction bases not matched to a gene: 7. Germline-derived CDR1 and CDR2 are SGHDT and YYEEEE. CDR3 amino acids: CASSLLVGTGGEKLFF. The CDR3, as DNA: TGTGCCAGCAGCTTATTAGTTGGGACAGGGGGTGAAAAACTGTTTTTT.

The chain recombines TRBV29-1 with TRBJ2-1; 16 nucleotides agree with TRBD2. CDR3 length: 16 amino acids. Per the germline V gene, CDR1 is SQVTM and CDR2 is ANQGSEA. The V and J ends lost 6 bases and 4 bases, in that order; junction bases with no gene match: 6. The CDR3, as DNA: TGCAGCGTAGCTGGGACTAGCGGGGGGGTTTACAATGAGCAGTTCTTC. It yields the protein CSVAGTSGGVYNEQFF.

The rearrangement joins TRBV29-1 to TRBJ1-5, with D possibly being TRBD1 (5 bases). The CDR3 is 14 residues long. Trimming cost V 4 bases and J 5 bases, with 15 bases left between them. CDR1 is SQVTM, CDR2 ANQGSEA, per germline. The CDR3, as DNA: TGCAGCGTTGGTGAAACAGGCCCGGATCAGCCCCAGCATTTT. This gives the protein CSVGETGPDQPQHF.

This CDR3 is CATSRDLAGLSGNTIYF. The CDR3 nucleotides are TGTGCCACCAGCAGAGATTTGGCCGGTCTCTCTGGAAACACCATATATTTT. The genes are TRBV15 and TRBJ1-3; D is undetermined. This CDR3 is 17 amino acids long. Between the trimmed V and J ends, which lost 0 bases and 0 bases, there was a span of 12 bases. Germline V gives CDR1 LNHNV, CDR2 YYDKDF (reference sequence).

The chain uses TRBV9 and TRBJ2-7; 7 bases are shared with TRBD1. V lost 0 bases and J lost 2; bases outside the gene matches: 5. The germline V gene has CDR1 SGDLS and CDR2 YYNGEE. This CDR3 region has 15 residues. CDR3 residues: CASSVGGTVTYEQYF. The CDR3 DNA reads as TGTGCCAGCAGCGTAGGAGGGACAGTCACCTACGAGCAGTACTTC.

The CDR3 here is CASSGGIGDQPQHF. The CDR3 nucleotides read TGTGCCAGCAGTGGGGGGATCGGAGATCAGCCCCAGCATTTT. The chain joins TRBV2 to TRBJ1-5; D perhaps matches TRBD1 (5 bases). The germline V gene encodes CDR1 SNHLY and CDR2 FYNNEI. Trimming took off 4 bases at V and 5 bases at J, with 12 bases between the two ends. There are 14 residues in the CDR3.

V gene TRBV30 combines with J gene TRBJ2-7; perhaps TRBD1 as D (6 bases). This CDR3 region has 16 residues. V gave up 0 bases and J gave up 6 bases, with 21 bases separating them. Per the germline V gene, CDR1 is GTSNPN and CDR2 is SVGIG (reference sequence). CDR3 DNA: TGTGCCTGGAGTGTAAATTCCTCCCCCAACAGGGCCGAGCAGTACTTC. This encodes CAWSVNSSPNRAEQYF. The whole variable domain, filled in from reference TRBV30 and TRBJ2-7, reads SQTIHQWPATLVQPVGSPLSLECTVEGTSNPNLYWYRQAAGRGLQLLFYSVGIGQISSEVPQNLSASRPQDRQFILSSKKLLLSDSGFYLCAWSVNSSPNRAEQYFGPGTRLTVT.

The rearrangement links TRBV28 to TRBJ2-7, with D possibly matching TRBD1 (5 bases). Trimming removed 4 bases from V and 6 bases from J, with 19 bases in between. Germline CDR1 reads MDHEN; CDR2 reads SYDVKM. This CDR3 has 15 residues. CDR3 in amino acids: CASSSEIRQLTEQYF. CDR3 coding DNA: TGTGCCAGCAGTTCCGAAATCCGACAGCTAACCGAGCAGTACTTC. Full variable domain (outside the CDR3, taken from reference TRBV28 and TRBJ2-7): DVKVTQSSRYLVKRTGEKVFLECVQDMDHENMFWYRQDPGLGLRLIYFSYDVKMKEKGDIPEGYSVSREKKERFSLILESASTNQTSMYLCASSSEIRQLTEQYFGPGTRLTVT.

The rearrangement links TRBV19 to TRBJ1-2; D is ambiguous. Trimming stripped 8 bases from V and 4 bases from J, with 17 bases between. The CDR3 is 14 residues long. Germline V gene data show CDR1 as LNHDA and CDR2 as SQIVND (reference sequence). The CDR3 DNA is TGTGCCAGTGAAGGCGGCGGGGAGAGCTATGGCTACACCTTC. It specifies CASEGGGESYGYTF.

This chain uses TRBV2 with TRBJ2-7; TRBD1 is a possible D gene (6 bases). CDR1 and CDR2 from the germline V gene are SNHLY and FYNNEI. The CDR3 runs 11 residues. V lost 7 bases and J 6 bases, leaving 10 bases between the germline ends. The CDR3: CASNRDREQYF. CDR3 nucleotides: TGTGCCAGCAACAGGGACCGCGAGCAGTACTTC.

The chain combines TRBV9 with TRBJ2-1; tentative D call: TRBD1 (5 bases). This CDR3 comprises 13 residues. V lost 4 bases and J 9 bases, leaving 14 bases between the germline ends. Germline CDR1 SGDLS, CDR2 YYNGEE. DNA of the CDR3: TGTGCCAGCAGCCCCCGATGGGGCGGTGAGCAGTTCTTC. Protein sequence: CASSPRWGGEQFF.

V and J are TRBV5-5 and TRBJ2-3; possible D gene TRBD1, 5 bases. In germline, CDR1 is SGHKS, CDR2 YYEKEE (reference sequence). The CDR3 has 12 amino acids. Trimming stripped 3 bases from V and 7 bases from J, with 9 bases between. The chain's CDR3 is CASSSTGNTQYF. The CDR3 region has the DNA TGTGCCAGCAGCTCTACAGGCAATACGCAGTATTTT.

The V and J genes are TRBV29-1 and TRBJ2-7, with D perhaps TRBD1 (7 bases). The CDR3 sequence is 14 residues long. V was pared by 3 bases and J by 5 bases, with 17 bases between. Germline CDR1 is SQVTM and CDR2 is ANQGSEA. For the CDR3, the DNA is TGCAGCGTTGAGGAGGGAGCAGGGGGGAACGAGCAGTACTTC. As protein: CSVEEGAGGNEQYF.

The chain has TRBV5-1 and TRBJ2-2; D gene unclear. The length of the CDR3 is 14 residues. V was pared by 4 bases and J by 5 bases, with 12 bases between. Germline assignment: CDR1 SGHRS and CDR2 YFSETQ. CDR3 amino acids: CASSPTSETGELFF. CDR3 DNA sequence: TGCGCCAGCAGCCCCACCTCGGAGACCGGGGAGCTGTTTTTT.

The chain uses TRBV5-1 and TRBJ1-1; the D is unclear. CDR1 SGHRS and CDR2 YFSETQ come from the germline V gene. This CDR3 has 15 amino acids. With 0 bases removed from V and 5 bases from J, the gap between germline ends came to 14 bases. The CDR3 loop reads CASSLVEGRGTEAFF. CDR3 coding DNA: TGCGCCAGCAGCTTGGTCGAGGGTAGAGGGACTGAAGCTTTCTTT.

The table lists this clone with a count of one. This chain connects TRBV7-9 to TRBJ1-4; D might be TRBD1 (5 bases). The CDR3 runs 15 residues. Germline values: CDR1 SEHNR, CDR2 FQNEAQ (reference sequence). The V end lost 5 bases, the J end lost 6 bases, and 16 bases lay between the germline ends. The CDR3 is CASSPLGGEDEKLFF. The CDR3 nucleotides read TGTGCCAGCAGCCCGCTCGGGGGGGAGGATGAAAAACTGTTTTTT.